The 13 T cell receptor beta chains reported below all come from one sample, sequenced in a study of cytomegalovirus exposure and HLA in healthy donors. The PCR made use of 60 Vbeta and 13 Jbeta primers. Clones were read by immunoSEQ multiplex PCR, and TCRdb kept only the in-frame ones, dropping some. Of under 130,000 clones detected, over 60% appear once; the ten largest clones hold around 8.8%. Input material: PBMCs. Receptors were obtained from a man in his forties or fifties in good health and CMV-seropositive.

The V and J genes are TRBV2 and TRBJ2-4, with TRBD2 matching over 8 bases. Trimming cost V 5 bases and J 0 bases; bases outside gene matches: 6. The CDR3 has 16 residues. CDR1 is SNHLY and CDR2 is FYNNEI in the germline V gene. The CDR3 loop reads CASSSGGGLAKNIQYF. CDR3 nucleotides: TGTGCCAGCAGTTCCGGGGGGGGCTTAGCCAAAAACATTCAGTACTTC. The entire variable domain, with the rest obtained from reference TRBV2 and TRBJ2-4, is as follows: EPEVTQTPSHQVTQMGQEVILRCVPISNHLYFYWYRQILGQKVEFLVSFYNNEISEKSEIFDDQFSVERPDGSNFTLKIRSTKLEDSAMYFCASSSGGGLAKNIQYFGAGTRLSVL.

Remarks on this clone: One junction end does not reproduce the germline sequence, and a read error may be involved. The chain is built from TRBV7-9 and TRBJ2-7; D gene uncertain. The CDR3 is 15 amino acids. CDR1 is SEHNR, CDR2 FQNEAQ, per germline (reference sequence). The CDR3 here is CSSSPVPSSSYEQYF. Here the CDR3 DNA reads TGTTCCAGCAGCCCCGTCCCTTCGAGCTCCTACGAGCAGTACTTC.

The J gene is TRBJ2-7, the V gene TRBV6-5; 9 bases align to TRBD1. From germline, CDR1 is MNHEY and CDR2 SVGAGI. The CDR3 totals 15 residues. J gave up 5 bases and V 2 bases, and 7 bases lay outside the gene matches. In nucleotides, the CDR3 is TGTGCCAGCAGTTACGGCACAGGGGGCTCTCACGAGCAGTACTTC. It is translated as CASSYGTGGSHEQYF.

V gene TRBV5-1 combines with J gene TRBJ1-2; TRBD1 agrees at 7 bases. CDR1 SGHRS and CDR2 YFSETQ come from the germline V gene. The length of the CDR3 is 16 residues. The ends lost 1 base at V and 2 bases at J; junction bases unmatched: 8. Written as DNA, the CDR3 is TGCGCCAGCAGCTTGTGGACGGGACAGCCGAACTATGGCTACACCTTC. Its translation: CASSLWTGQPNYGYTF.

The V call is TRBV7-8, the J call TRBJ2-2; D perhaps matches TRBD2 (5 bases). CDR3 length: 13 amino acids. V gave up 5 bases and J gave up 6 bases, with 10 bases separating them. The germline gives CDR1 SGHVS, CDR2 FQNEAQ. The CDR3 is CASSQRRAGELFF. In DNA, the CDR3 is TGTGCCAGCAGCCAAAGGCGGGCCGGGGAGCTGTTTTTT. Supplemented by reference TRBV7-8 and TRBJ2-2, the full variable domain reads GAGVSQSPRYKVAKRGQDVALRCDPISGHVSLFWYQQALGQGPEFLTYFQNEAQLDKSGLPSDRFFAERPEGSVSTLKIQRTQQEDSAVYLCASSQRRAGELFFGEGSRLTVL.

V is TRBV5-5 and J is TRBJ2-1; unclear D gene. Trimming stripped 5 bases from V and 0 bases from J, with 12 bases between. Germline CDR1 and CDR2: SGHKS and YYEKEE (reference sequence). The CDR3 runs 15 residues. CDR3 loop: CASSSYPSSYNEQFF. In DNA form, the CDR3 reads TGTGCCAGCAGTTCATACCCTAGCTCCTACAATGAGCAGTTCTTC.

CDR3 sequence: CASSQFGTLSSYEQYF. In nucleotides, the CDR3 is TGTGCCAGCAGCCAGTTCGGGACTCTGAGCTCCTACGAGCAGTACTTC. The chain combines TRBV14 with TRBJ2-7; TRBD2 might be the D (6 bases). V lost 3 bases, J lost 0 bases, and 15 bases lay in between. The CDR3 extends over 16 amino acids. Germline lookup yields CDR1 SGHDN and CDR2 FVKESK.

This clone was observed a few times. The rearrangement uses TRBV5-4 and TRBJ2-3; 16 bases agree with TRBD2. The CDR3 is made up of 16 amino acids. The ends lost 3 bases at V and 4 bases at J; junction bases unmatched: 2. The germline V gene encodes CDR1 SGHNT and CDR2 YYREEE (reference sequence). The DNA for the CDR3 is TGTGCCAGCAGCTGGGGGACTAGCGGGGGGGCAGATACGCAGTATTTT. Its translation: CASSWGTSGGADTQYF.

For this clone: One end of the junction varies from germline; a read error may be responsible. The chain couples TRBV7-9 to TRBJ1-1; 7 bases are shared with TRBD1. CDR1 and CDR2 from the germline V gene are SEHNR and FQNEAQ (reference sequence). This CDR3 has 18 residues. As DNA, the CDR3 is TGTTCCAGCAGCTCCCCAGGGGGAAGGGGGGAAGGAAACACTGAAGCTTTCTTT. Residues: CSSSSPGGRGEGNTEAFF.

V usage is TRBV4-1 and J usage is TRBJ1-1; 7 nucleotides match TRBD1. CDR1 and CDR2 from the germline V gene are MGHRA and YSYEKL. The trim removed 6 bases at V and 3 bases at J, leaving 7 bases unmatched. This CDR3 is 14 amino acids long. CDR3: CASRLYDRDTEAFF. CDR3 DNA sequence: TGCGCCAGCAGGCTTTACGACAGGGACACTGAAGCTTTCTTT.

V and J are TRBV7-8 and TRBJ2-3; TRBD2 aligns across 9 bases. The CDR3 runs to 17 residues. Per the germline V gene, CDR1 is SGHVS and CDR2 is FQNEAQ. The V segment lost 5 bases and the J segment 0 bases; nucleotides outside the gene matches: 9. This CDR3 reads CASSKRGLASSTDTQYF. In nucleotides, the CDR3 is TGTGCCAGCAGCAAAAGAGGACTAGCGTCTAGCACAGATACGCAGTATTTT.

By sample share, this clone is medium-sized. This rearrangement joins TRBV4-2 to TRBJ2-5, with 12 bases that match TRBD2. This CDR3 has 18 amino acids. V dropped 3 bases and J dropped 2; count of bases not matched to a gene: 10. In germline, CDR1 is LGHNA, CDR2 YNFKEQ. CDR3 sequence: CASSQAGALAGGQETQYF. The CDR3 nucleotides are TGTGCCAGCAGCCAGGCGGGGGCTCTAGCGGGGGGGCAAGAGACCCAGTACTTC.

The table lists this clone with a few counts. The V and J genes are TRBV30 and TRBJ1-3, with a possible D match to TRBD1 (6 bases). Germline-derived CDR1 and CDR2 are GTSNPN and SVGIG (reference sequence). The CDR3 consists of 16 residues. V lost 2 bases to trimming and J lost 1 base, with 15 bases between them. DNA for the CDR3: TGTGCCTGGAGTTACCTTGAAGGGGGATCTGGAAACACCATATATTTT. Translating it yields CAWSYLEGGSGNTIYF. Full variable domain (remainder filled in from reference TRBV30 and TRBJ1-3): SQTIHQWPATLVQPVGSPLSLECTVEGTSNPNLYWYRQAAGRGLQLLFYSVGIGQISSEVPQNLSASRPQDRQFILSSKKLLLSDSGFYLCAWSYLEGGSGNTIYFGEGSWLTVV.